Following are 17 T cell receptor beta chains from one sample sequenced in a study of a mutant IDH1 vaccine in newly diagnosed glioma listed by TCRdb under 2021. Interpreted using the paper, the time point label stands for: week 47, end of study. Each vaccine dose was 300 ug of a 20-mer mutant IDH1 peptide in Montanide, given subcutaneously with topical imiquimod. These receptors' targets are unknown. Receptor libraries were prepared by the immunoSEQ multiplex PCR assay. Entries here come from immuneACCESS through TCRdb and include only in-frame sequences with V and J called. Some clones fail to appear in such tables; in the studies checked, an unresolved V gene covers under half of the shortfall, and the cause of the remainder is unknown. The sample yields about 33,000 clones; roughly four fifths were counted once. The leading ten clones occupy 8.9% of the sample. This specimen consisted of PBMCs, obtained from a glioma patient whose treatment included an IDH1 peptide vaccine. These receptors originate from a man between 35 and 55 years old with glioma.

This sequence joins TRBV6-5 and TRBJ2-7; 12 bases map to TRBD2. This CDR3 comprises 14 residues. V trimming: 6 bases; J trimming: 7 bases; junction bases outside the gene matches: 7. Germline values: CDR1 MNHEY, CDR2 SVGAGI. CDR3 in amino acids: CASSRLAGVGEQYF. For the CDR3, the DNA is TGTGCCAGCAGCCGACTAGCGGGAGTGGGGGAGCAGTACTTC.

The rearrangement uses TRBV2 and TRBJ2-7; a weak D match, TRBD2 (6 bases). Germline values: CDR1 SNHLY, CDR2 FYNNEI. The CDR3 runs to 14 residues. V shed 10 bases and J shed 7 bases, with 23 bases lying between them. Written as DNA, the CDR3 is TGTGCCACCTCCTACACGGAGGGGACGGGGGAGCAGTACGTC. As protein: CATSYTEGTGEQYV.

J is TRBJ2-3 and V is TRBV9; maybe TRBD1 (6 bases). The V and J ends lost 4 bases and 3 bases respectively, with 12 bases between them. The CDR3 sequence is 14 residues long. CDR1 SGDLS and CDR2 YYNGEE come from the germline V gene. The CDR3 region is CASSTTGRTDTQYF. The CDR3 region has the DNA TGTGCCAGCAGCACGACAGGTCGGACAGATACGCAGTATTTT.

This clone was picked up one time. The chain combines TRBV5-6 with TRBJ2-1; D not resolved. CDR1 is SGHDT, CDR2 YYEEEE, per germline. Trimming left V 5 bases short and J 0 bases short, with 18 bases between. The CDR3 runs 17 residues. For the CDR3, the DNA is TGTGCCAGCAGGTTAAGGTGGGGTTTGTACTCCTACAATGAGCAGTTCTTC. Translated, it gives CASRLRWGLYSYNEQFF. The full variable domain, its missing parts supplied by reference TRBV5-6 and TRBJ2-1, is DAGVTQSPTHLIKTRGQQVTLRCSPKSGHDTVSWYQQALGQGPQFIFQYYEEEERQRGNFPDRFSGHQFPNYSSELNVNALLLGDSALYLCASRLRWGLYSYNEQFFGPGTRLTVL.

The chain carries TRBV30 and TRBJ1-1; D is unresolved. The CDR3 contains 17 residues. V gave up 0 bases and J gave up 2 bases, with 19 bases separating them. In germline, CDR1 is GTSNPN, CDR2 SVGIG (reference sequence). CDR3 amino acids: CAWSVRYASSSNTEAFF. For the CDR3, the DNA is TGTGCCTGGAGTGTACGATACGCAAGCTCCTCTAACACTGAAGCTTTCTTT.

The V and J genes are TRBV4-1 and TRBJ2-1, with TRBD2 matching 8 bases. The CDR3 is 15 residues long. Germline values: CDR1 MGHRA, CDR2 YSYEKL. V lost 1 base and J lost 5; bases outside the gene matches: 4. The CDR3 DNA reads TGCGCCAGCAGCCAAGGCCGGGGGGGTGACAATGAGCAGTTCTTC. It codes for CASSQGRGGDNEQFF.

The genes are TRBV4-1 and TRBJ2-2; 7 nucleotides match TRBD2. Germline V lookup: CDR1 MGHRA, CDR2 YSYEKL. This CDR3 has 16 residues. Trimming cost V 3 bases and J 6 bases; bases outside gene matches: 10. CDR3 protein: CASSHGERGGAGELFF. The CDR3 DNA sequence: TGCGCCAGCAGCCATGGAGAGCGGGGCGGGGCCGGGGAGCTGTTTTTT.

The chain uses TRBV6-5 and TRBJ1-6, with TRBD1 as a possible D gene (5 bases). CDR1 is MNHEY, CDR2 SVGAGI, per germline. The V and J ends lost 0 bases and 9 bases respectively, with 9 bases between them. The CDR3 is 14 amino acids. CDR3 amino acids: CASSYSTEGSPLHF. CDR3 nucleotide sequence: TGTGCCAGCAGTTACTCGACAGAGGGTTCACCCCTCCACTTT.

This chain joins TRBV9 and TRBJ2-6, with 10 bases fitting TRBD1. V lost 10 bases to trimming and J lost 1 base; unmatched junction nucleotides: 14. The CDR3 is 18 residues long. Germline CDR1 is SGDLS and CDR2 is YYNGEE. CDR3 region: CAGIPWTGGFSGANVLTF. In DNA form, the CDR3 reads TGTGCCGGAATTCCCTGGACAGGGGGTTTTTCTGGGGCCAACGTCCTGACTTTC.

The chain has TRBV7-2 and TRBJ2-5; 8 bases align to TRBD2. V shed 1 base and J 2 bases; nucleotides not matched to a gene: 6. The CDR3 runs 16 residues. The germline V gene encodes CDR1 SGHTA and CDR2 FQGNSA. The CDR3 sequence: CASSLGTSRSQETQYF. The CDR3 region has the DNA TGTGCCAGCAGCTTAGGGACTAGCAGAAGTCAAGAGACCCAGTACTTC. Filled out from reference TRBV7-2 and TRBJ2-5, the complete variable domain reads GAGVSQSPSNKVTEKGKDVELRCDPISGHTALYWYRQSLGQGLEFLIYFQGNSAPDKSGLPSDRFSAERTGGSVSTLTIQRTQQEDSAVYLCASSLGTSRSQETQYFGPGTRLLVL.

The CDR3 DNA reads as TGCGCCAGCAGCTTGGGGACCCAGGGACGGGGTGAAAAACTGTTTTTT. Translation gives CASSLGTQGRGEKLFF. The V and J genes are TRBV5-1 and TRBJ1-4, with D perhaps TRBD1 (5 bases). Germline V gene data show CDR1 as SGHRS and CDR2 as YFSETQ. V was shortened by 0 bases and J by 7 bases, with 16 bases between the two germline ends. The CDR3 is 16 amino acids.

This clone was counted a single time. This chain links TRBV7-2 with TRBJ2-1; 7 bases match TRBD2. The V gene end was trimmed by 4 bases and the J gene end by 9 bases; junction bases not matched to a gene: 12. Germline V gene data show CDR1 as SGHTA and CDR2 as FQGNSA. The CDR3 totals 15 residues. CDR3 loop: CASSSAGTTTGEQFF. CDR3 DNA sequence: TGTGCCAGCAGCTCAGCCGGGACTACCACCGGTGAGCAGTTCTTC. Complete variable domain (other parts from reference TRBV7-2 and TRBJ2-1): GAGVSQSPSNKVTEKGKDVELRCDPISGHTALYWYRQSLGQGLEFLIYFQGNSAPDKSGLPSDRFSAERTGGSVSTLTIQRTQQEDSAVYLCASSSAGTTTGEQFFGPGTRLTVL.

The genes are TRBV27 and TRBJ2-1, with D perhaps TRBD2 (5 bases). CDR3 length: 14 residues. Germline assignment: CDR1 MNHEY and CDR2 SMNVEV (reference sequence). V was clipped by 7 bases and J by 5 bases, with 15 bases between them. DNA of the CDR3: TGTGCCAGCAATGGGCTAGCTTCCCACAATGAGCAGTTCTTC. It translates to CASNGLASHNEQFF.

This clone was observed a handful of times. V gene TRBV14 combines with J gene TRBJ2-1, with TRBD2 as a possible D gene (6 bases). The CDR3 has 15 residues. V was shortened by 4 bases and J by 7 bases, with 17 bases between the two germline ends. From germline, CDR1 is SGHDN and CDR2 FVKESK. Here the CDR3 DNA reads TGTGCCAGCAGCCCGGTGTGGGGGGAGCTTAATGAGCAGTTCTTC. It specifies CASSPVWGELNEQFF.

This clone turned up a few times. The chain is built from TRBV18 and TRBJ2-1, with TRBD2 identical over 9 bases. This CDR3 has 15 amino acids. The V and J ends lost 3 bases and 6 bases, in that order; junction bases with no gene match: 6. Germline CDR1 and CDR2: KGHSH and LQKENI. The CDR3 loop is CASSPGSGRTNEQFF. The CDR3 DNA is TGTGCCAGCTCACCGGGCAGCGGGAGGACCAATGAGCAGTTCTTC.

The DNA of the CDR3 is TGTGCCAGTAGTACGACAGGAACTATCTACGAGCAGTACTTC. It translates to CASSTTGTIYEQYF. The V and J genes are TRBV19 and TRBJ2-7, with D possibly being TRBD1 (6 bases). Deletions cut 4 bases from V and 3 bases from J, with 13 bases between. CDR1 LNHDA and CDR2 SQIVND come from the germline V gene (reference sequence). The CDR3 runs to 14 residues.

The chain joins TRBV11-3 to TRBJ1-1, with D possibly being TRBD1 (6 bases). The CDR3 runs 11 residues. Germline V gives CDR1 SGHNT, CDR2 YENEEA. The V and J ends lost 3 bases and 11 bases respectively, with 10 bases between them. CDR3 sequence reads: CASSLQGKAFF. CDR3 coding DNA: TGTGCCAGCAGCTTGCAGGGGAAGGCTTTCTTT.